This TCR beta chain comes out of a study of radiotherapy plus CTLA-4 blockade in lung cancer. Whole-study context: Among enrolled patients, under 20% responded and about 30% achieved disease control. Regarding the study as a whole: Alongside interferon-beta, early blood T cell clone dynamics were reportedly the best predictor of response. Radiotherapy was combined with ipilimumab, and tumor-derived TCR clones then expanded in blood.

In chemo-refractory metastatic non-small-cell lung cancer, patients got ipilimumab CTLA-4 blockade together with focal radiation. Profiled with immunoSEQ multiplex PCR; TCRdb holds only in-frame clones, not every one. The table records 43,000 or so clones, more than 60% of them present only once. V was pared by 2 bases and J by 4 bases, with 9 bases of the junction left unmatched. CDR1 and CDR2 (germline): KGHSH, LQKENI. The length of the CDR3 is 16 residues. A word on this clone: Its antigen is undetermined.

The genes are TRBV18 and TRBJ1-2; 8 bases fit TRBD1. The origin of this receptor is a human donor with non-small cell lung cancer who had a partial response to radiotherapy plus ipilimumab. The starting material was peripheral blood, obtained from a patient treated with radiotherapy plus ipilimumab. CDR3 in amino acids: CASSPGTGGISYGYTF. In DNA form, the CDR3 reads TGTGCCAGCTCACCAGGGACAGGCGGAATTTCCTATGGCTACACCTTC.